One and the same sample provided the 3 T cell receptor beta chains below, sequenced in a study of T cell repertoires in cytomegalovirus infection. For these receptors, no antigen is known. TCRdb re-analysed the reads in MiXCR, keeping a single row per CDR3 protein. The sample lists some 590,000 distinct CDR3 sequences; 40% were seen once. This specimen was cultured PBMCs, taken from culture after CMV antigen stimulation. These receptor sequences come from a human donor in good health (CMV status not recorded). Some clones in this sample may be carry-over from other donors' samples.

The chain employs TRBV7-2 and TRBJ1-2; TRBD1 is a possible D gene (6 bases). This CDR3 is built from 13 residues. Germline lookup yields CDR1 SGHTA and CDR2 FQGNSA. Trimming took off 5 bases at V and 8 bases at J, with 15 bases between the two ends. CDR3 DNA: TGTGCCAGCAGCCCGTACAGGGAGGGCGGCTACACCTTC. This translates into CASSPYREGGYTF.

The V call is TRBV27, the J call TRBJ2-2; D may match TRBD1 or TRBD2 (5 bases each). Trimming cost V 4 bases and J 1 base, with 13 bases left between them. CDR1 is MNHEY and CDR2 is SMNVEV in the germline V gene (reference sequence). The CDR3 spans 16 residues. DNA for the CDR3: TGTGCCAGCAGTTGGGACGGAAACTTGAACACCGGGGAGCTGTTTTTT. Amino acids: CASSWDGNLNTGELFF.

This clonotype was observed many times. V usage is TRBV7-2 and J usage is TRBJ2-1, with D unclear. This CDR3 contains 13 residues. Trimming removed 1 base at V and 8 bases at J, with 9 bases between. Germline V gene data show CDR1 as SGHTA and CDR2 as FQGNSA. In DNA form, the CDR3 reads TGTGCCAGCAGCTTAGAGGTAATCGATGAGCAGTTCTTC. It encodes CASSLEVIDEQFF.